A selection of T cell receptor beta chains follows, all from one sample in a study of T cells after yellow fever vaccination. One entry per CDR3 protein, called by TCRdb with MiXCR from the 5' RACE reads. The data contain about 580,000 distinct CDR3 sequences, about 15% of them singletons. This sample comprised PBMCs, obtained 5 to 6 days after the first yellow fever vaccination. The receptors come from a man younger than 35 who received the YFV17D yellow fever vaccine. The CDR3 runs from the conserved cysteine through the conserved F or W. D genes are given only for firm matches. Some rows have no size entry. The others give once, few or many, or a class for an expanded clone.

v_call,clone_size,d_call,j_call,cdr3_nt,cdr3_aa
TRBV5-1,.,.,TRBJ2-5,TGCGCCAGCAGCTTGGTGGGACTCAGGGTGGGTCGAGAGACCCAGTACTTC,CASSLVGLRVGRETQYF
TRBV6-2/TRBV6-3,.,TRBD2,TRBJ2-3,TGTGCCAGCAGTCCCATAGCGGGGTGGACAGATACGCAGTATTTT,CASSPIAGWTDTQYF
TRBV10-2,.,TRBD2,TRBJ2-1,TGCGCCAGCAGTGACTCCGGTGCGGGGGTCTACAATGAGCAGTTCTTC,CASSDSGAGVYNEQFF
TRBV6-1,.,TRBD1,TRBJ2-1,TGTGCCAGCAGCGGGGAATTGACAGGGTCAAGCTCCTACAATGAGCAGTTCTTC,CASSGELTGSSSYNEQFF
TRBV27,.,.,TRBJ1-1,TGTGCCAGCAGTTTTAACGGGGGAAAGAACACTGAAGCTTTCTTT,CASSFNGGKNTEAFF
TRBV12-3/TRBV12-4,once,.,TRBJ2-3,TGTGCCAGCAGTTTAGAGCGGGTACCCACAGATACGCAGTATTTT,CASSLERVPTDTQYF
TRBV6-1,few,.,TRBJ1-5,TGTGCCAGCAGACGGACGCCGCGGAGCAATCAGCCCCAGCATTTT,CASRRTPRSNQPQHF
TRBV24-1,few,.,TRBJ1-5,TGTGCCACCAGTGATTTGCGGGACGGTAATCAGCCCCAGCATTTT,CATSDLRDGNQPQHF
TRBV7-2,.,TRBD1,TRBJ1-3,TGTGCCAGCAGCTTCCCGGGACAGGGAAACACCATATATTTT,CASSFPGQGNTIYF
TRBV6-1,.,.,TRBJ2-6,TGTGCCAGCAGTGAAGCGGGGGGGCCTGGGGCCAACGTCCTGACTTTC,CASSEAGGPGANVLTF
TRBV5-4,few,TRBD1,TRBJ2-1,TGTGCCAGCAGCTGGGGACAGATAGCCTACAATGAGCAGTTCTTC,CASSWGQIAYNEQFF
TRBV19,.,.,TRBJ1-1,TGTGCCAGTAGTACTGGGACATCGAACACTGAAGCTTTCTTT,CASSTGTSNTEAFF
TRBV21-1,.,.,TRBJ1-5,TGTGCCAGCAGGATGCCCAGGGTCGGCAATCAGCCCCAGCATTTT,CASRMPRVGNQPQHF
TRBV7-6,few,.,TRBJ1-2,TGTGCCAGCAGCTCAACCCCGAGGGGGGGAAGTGGCTACACCTTC,CASSSTPRGGSGYTF
TRBV5-1,few,TRBD2,TRBJ2-5,TGCGCCAGCAACTACCTAGCGGGGAGTCAAGAGACCCAGTACTTC,CASNYLAGSQETQYF
TRBV7-9,.,.,TRBJ2-2,TGTGCCAGCAGCGCCAGGGCGGGGTACACCGGGGAGCTGTTTTTT,CASSARAGYTGELFF
TRBV7-3,.,TRBD2,TRBJ2-3,TGTGCCAGCAGGCCGGGACTATCGGCTGATACGCAGTATTTT,CASRPGLSADTQYF
TRBV4-3,.,.,TRBJ2-3,TGCGCCAGCAGCCAAGGTGGGACAAGTTATACAGATACGCAGTATTTT,CASSQGGTSYTDTQYF
TRBV27,.,TRBD2,TRBJ2-1,TGTGCCAGCCGACTAGCGGGGGGACCTAACAATGAGCAGTTCTTC,CASRLAGGPNNEQFF
TRBV2,few,.,TRBJ2-5,TGTGCCAGCAGTGCAGGGGTCCAGTACTTC,CASSAGVQYF
TRBV11-2,few,.,TRBJ2-6,TGTGCCAGCAGCTTAGGTCAGGCTGGGGCCAACGTCCTGACTTTC,CASSLGQAGANVLTF
TRBV27,.,TRBD1,TRBJ1-5,TGTGCCAGCAGTCTTGACAGGGACTTGCCCCAGCATTTT,CASSLDRDLPQHF
TRBV5-1,many,TRBD2,TRBJ2-1,TGCGCCAGCAGCTTGAGGGCGGGGGGCCTCGATGAGCAGTTCTTC,CASSLRAGGLDEQFF
TRBV5-6,.,.,TRBJ1-4,TGTGCCAGCAGCTACGCAGGTAGAGGTGGAAAACTGTTTTTT,CASSYAGRGGKLFF
TRBV28,few,.,TRBJ1-4,TGTGCCAGCAGCCTCCTGGGGGTACGAGAAAAACTGTTTTTT,CASSLLGVREKLFF
TRBV10-3,few,.,TRBJ2-5,TGTGCCATCAGTGTAGGACGGACACAAGAGACCCAGTACTTC,CAISVGRTQETQYF
TRBV6-2/TRBV6-3,.,TRBD1,TRBJ1-5,TGTGCCAGCAGTCAAGGACAGGCCATGCATTTT,CASSQGQAMHF
TRBV10-3,.,.,TRBJ2-3,TGTGCCATCAGTGCCTCCGGGGGTCGGGGGTATTTT,CAISASGGRGYF
TRBV7-2,few,.,TRBJ1-3,TGTGCCAGCAGCGCTATAATAGCGGCCGGAAACACCATATATTTT,CASSAIIAAGNTIYF
TRBV7-9,.,TRBD1,TRBJ1-6,TGTGCCAGCAGCACGACAGGGAGGAGCTCCTATAATTCACCCCTCCACTTT,CASSTTGRSSYNSPLHF
TRBV12-3/TRBV12-4,few,.,TRBJ1-5,TGTGCCAGCAGCCCGAGCGCCCGAGGTCAGCCCCAGCATTTT,CASSPSARGQPQHF
TRBV4-1,few,TRBD1,TRBJ2-3,TGCGCCAGCAGCCGGGGGGACAGGAGTTACACAGATACGCAGTATTTT,CASSRGDRSYTDTQYF
TRBV7-9,few,TRBD2,TRBJ2-3,TGTGCCAGCAGCCACCGACTAGCGGAAGGGACAGATACGCAGTATTTT,CASSHRLAEGTDTQYF
TRBV7-9,few,TRBD1,TRBJ1-5,TGTGCCAGCAGCACAGACAGGGCCCCAAAGCAGCCCCAGCATTTT,CASSTDRAPKQPQHF
TRBV12-3/TRBV12-4,.,TRBD2,TRBJ2-1,TGTGCCAGCAGTGAGACTAGCGGGGGGGCCAATGAGCAGTTATTC,CASSETSGGANEQLF
TRBV6-2/TRBV6-3,.,.,TRBJ1-2,TGTGCCAGTCAGTTATACGGGGAACCGAACTATGGCTACACCTTC,CASQLYGEPNYGYTF
TRBV5-1,few,.,TRBJ1-1,TGCGCCAGCAGCCCCGGCGGGGGATCCATGAACACTGAAGCTTTCTTT,CASSPGGGSMNTEAFF
TRBV7-2,few,.,TRBJ1-5,TGTGCCAGCAGCTTATACAGGGAGGGCAATCAGCCCCAGCATTTT,CASSLYREGNQPQHF
TRBV27,many,.,TRBJ1-5,TGTGCCAGCAGCTTGCGAGGAGGCAATCAGCCCCAGCATTTT,CASSLRGGNQPQHF
TRBV5-5,many,.,TRBJ1-5,TGTGCCAGCAGCTTTCGGGCCCTCAATCAGCCCCAGCATTTT,CASSFRALNQPQHF
TRBV19,few,TRBD2,TRBJ2-1,TGTGCCTCGAATGGGGGGGGGTACTACAATGAGCAGTTCTTC,CASNGGGYYNEQFF
TRBV6-5,.,.,TRBJ2-2,TGTGCCAGCAGTTACGAGGGAGACACCGGGGAGCTGTTTTTT,CASSYEGDTGELFF
TRBV20-1,.,.,TRBJ2-7,TGCAGTGCTAGAGATCGAGGGGAATCCTACGAGCAGTACTTC,CSARDRGESYEQYF
TRBV11-1,few,TRBD1,TRBJ2-3,TGTGCCAGCAGAGGGACAGGGGCAGATACGCAGTATTTT,CASRGTGADTQYF
TRBV6-1,.,TRBD1,TRBJ1-3,TGTGCCAGCAGTCGGGGGACAGTTGGAAACACCATATATTTT,CASSRGTVGNTIYF